These 25 T cell receptor beta chains came from one sample sequenced in a study of blood T cell repertoires in COVID-19. Produced via immunoSEQ multiplex PCR; TCRdb's table is partial and in-frame only. The sample contains some 200,000 clones, roughly nine tenths of which appear only once. The specimen sequenced was peripheral blood. All receptors derive from an older woman with COVID-19, enrolled during active disease.

The chain is built from TRBV28 and TRBJ2-2; 9 bases match TRBD1. In germline, CDR1 is MDHEN, CDR2 SYDVKM. The CDR3 spans 17 residues. Losses at the gene ends were 1 base for V and 1 base for J; bases not matched to a gene: 4. CDR3 loop: CASSLYRGPWNTGELFF. CDR3 bases: TGTGCCAGCAGTTTATACAGGGGGCCCTGGAACACCGGGGAGCTGTTTTTT.

The genes are TRBV7-2 and TRBJ2-3; unclear D gene. This CDR3 has 11 residues. The germline V and J ends were trimmed by 5 bases and 5 bases, with 5 bases remaining between them. CDR1 is SGHTA, CDR2 FQGNSA, per germline. The CDR3 sequence is CASSLIDTQYF. CDR3 DNA: TGTGCCAGCAGCCTTATAGATACGCAGTATTTT.

The V and J genes are TRBV6-5 and TRBJ1-3, with unresolved D. V lost 8 bases to trimming and J lost 0 bases, with 14 bases between them. Germline V gene sequence: CDR1 MNHEY, CDR2 SVGAGI. The CDR3 sequence is 15 residues long. The CDR3 DNA follows: TGTGCCAGCTCGAAGGGAGGATTCTCTGGAAACACCATATATTTT. Translation: CASSKGGFSGNTIYF.

V is TRBV27 and J is TRBJ2-7, with 9 bases aligning to TRBD1. This CDR3 has 15 amino acids. CDR1 is MNHEY, CDR2 SMNVEV, per germline (reference sequence). V shed 4 bases and J 2 bases; nucleotides not matched to a gene: 6. CDR3 nucleotides: TGTGCCAGCAGTTCCCGCCGGGACAGGGCCTACGAGCAGTACTTC. Translation gives CASSSRRDRAYEQYF.

The chain has TRBV24-1 and TRBJ1-1; D is undetermined. In germline, CDR1 is KGHDR, CDR2 SFDVKD. The V gene lost 0 bases and the J gene lost 4 bases, with 20 bases spanning the gap. The CDR3 length is 18 residues. The CDR3 loop reads CATSDLQREDHVGTEAFF. The CDR3 coding sequence is TGTGCCACCAGTGATTTGCAAAGGGAGGACCATGTCGGCACTGAAGCTTTCTTT.

V gene TRBV15 combines with J gene TRBJ2-7, with TRBD1 as a possible D gene (6 bases). Trimming shortened V by 3 bases and J by 3 bases, and 12 bases separated the two germline ends. Germline-derived CDR1 and CDR2 are LNHNV and YYDKDF (reference sequence). The CDR3 loop spans 14 amino acids. This CDR3 is CATSSIQGNYEQYF. CDR3 in DNA: TGTGCCACCAGCAGCATACAGGGAAACTACGAGCAGTACTTC.

This chain joins TRBV9 and TRBJ2-1, with TRBD2 matching over 10 bases. Germline CDR1 is SGDLS and CDR2 is YYNGEE. The junction had 5 bases not matched to a gene; V was cut back by 2 bases and J by 6 bases. This CDR3 region has 15 residues. CDR3 loop: CASSVSASGSNEQFF. Here the CDR3 DNA reads TGTGCCAGCAGCGTTTCGGCTAGCGGGAGCAATGAGCAGTTCTTC.

This clone was seen once. J is TRBJ1-2 and V is TRBV7-2; TRBD1 might be the D (6 bases). This CDR3 comprises 15 residues. With 3 bases removed from V and 0 bases from J, the gap between germline ends came to 11 bases. Per germline, CDR1 SGHTA and CDR2 FQGNSA. The CDR3 sequence: CASSFGTSANYGYTF. CDR3 coding DNA: TGTGCCAGCAGCTTCGGGACATCAGCTAACTATGGCTACACCTTC.

This chain links TRBV19 with TRBJ1-2, with D possibly TRBD1 on 5 matching bases. From germline, CDR1 is LNHDA and CDR2 SQIVND (reference sequence). Trimming removed 5 bases from V and 1 base from J, with 14 bases in between. The CDR3 length is 15 residues. The CDR3 nucleotides are TGTGCCAGTAGTTCAGACGGACACTTTAACTATGGCTACACCTTC. Residues: CASSSDGHFNYGYTF.

The chain is built from TRBV11-2 and TRBJ2-1; 8 nucleotides agree with TRBD1. Germline V gene data show CDR1 as SGHAT and CDR2 as FQNNGV. V lost 2 bases and J lost 9; bases outside the gene matches: 9. The CDR3 is 15 residues long. CDR3 sequence: CASSLLQGVGGEQFF. CDR3 DNA sequence: TGTGCCAGCAGCTTATTACAGGGGGTTGGCGGTGAGCAGTTCTTC.

This chain joins TRBV7-8 and TRBJ2-7; TRBD2 agrees at 9 bases. This CDR3 is 15 amino acids long. Per germline, CDR1 SGHVS and CDR2 FQNEAQ. The trim removed 5 bases at V and 2 bases at J, leaving 7 bases unmatched. CDR3 in DNA: TGTGCCAGCAGCCCGAGACTAGCGGTAACCTACGAGCAGTACTTC. Residues: CASSPRLAVTYEQYF.

The chain joins TRBV4-3 to TRBJ2-7, with D maybe TRBD1 (6 bases). This CDR3 region has 15 residues. Germline loops: CDR1 LGHNA, CDR2 YSLEER. Trimming removed 4 bases from V and 3 bases from J, with 16 bases in between. The CDR3 nucleotides read TGCGCCAGCAGCCCATACCCTGGACAGTACTACGAGCAGTACTTC. Its protein product is CASSPYPGQYYEQYF.

This clone was counted a single time. The gene calls are TRBV5-6 and TRBJ1-1; D uncertain. With 0 bases removed from V and 4 bases from J, the gap between germline ends came to 7 bases. This CDR3 contains 13 residues. Germline loops: CDR1 SGHDT, CDR2 YYEEEE. CDR3 DNA sequence: TGTGCCAGCAGCTTGGTACGGGGCACTGAAGCTTTCTTT. Its protein product is CASSLVRGTEAFF. Full variable domain (outside the CDR3, taken from reference TRBV5-6 and TRBJ1-1): DAGVTQSPTHLIKTRGQQVTLRCSPKSGHDTVSWYQQALGQGPQFIFQYYEEEERQRGNFPDRFSGHQFPNYSSELNVNALLLGDSALYLCASSLVRGTEAFFGQGTRLTVV.

This clone was seen a single time. CDR3 in DNA: TGTGCCAGCAGCTTAGTGAGTACTACCTACGAGCAGTACTTC. Its translation: CASSLVSTTYEQYF. The gene calls are TRBV7-2 and TRBJ2-7; D unclear. The V gene lost 1 base and the J gene lost 2 bases, with 9 bases spanning the gap. Germline values: CDR1 SGHTA, CDR2 FQGNSA. This CDR3 is built from 14 residues.

The V gene is TRBV11-3, the J gene TRBJ2-3; the D gene is possibly TRBD2 (5 bases). Germline-derived CDR1 and CDR2 are SGHNT and YENEEA. This CDR3 has 16 amino acids. The V end was cut by 3 bases, the J end by 0 bases, with 13 bases between. The CDR3 here is CASSFILDPSTDTQYF. The CDR3 DNA follows: TGTGCCAGCAGCTTCATACTAGATCCTAGCACAGATACGCAGTATTTT.

This clone was observed a single time. The chain joins TRBV6-2 or TRBV6-3 to TRBJ1-5; 7 bases line up with TRBD1. The V gene end was trimmed by 6 bases and the J gene end by 9 bases; junction bases not matched to a gene: 14. Germline values: CDR1 MNHEY, CDR2 SVGEGT. The length of the CDR3 is 15 residues. The CDR3 DNA is TGTGCCAGCAGCACCACGACAGGGAAGGGTTCGCCCCAGCATTTT. It is translated as CASSTTTGKGSPQHF.

This clone occurred a few times. J is TRBJ1-1 and V is TRBV6-6; 7 nucleotides line up with TRBD1. The length of the CDR3 is 17 residues. The germline V gene encodes CDR1 MNHNY and CDR2 SVGAGI (reference sequence). J lost 5 bases, V lost 6 bases, and 18 bases had no gene match. The CDR3 protein is CASRRRLGVAGGTEAFF. The CDR3, as DNA: TGTGCCAGCAGACGACGCCTAGGGGTGGCAGGGGGGACTGAAGCTTTCTTT.

This chain links TRBV6-6 with TRBJ2-1, with D perhaps matching TRBD2 (6 bases). V lost 5 bases and J lost 0, with 14 bases in between. The CDR3 sequence is 16 residues long. Germline CDR1 is MNHNY and CDR2 is SVGAGI (reference sequence). The CDR3 nucleotides are TGTGCCAGCAGTAGGCGGGAACAGAGCTCCTACAATGAGCAGTTCTTC. As protein: CASSRREQSSYNEQFF.

The chain is built from TRBV5-4 and TRBJ1-2; the D is unclear. The length of the CDR3 is 16 residues. Trimming cost V 2 bases and J 0 bases, with 14 bases left between them. The V gene's germline CDR1 is SGHNT and CDR2 YYREEE (reference sequence). The CDR3 region has the DNA TGTGCCAGCAGCTTCCGTGGAGTAGAGGCTAACTATGGCTACACCTTC. Translation gives CASSFRGVEANYGYTF. Combining the CDR3 with reference TRBV5-4 and TRBJ1-2 gives the whole variable domain ETGVTQSPTHLIKTRGQQVTLRCSSQSGHNTVSWYQQALGQGPQFIFQYYREEENGRGNFPPRFSGLQFPNYSSELNVNALELDDSALYLCASSFRGVEANYGYTFGSGTRLTVV.

The V gene is TRBV19, the J gene TRBJ1-4, with D tentatively TRBD1 (6 bases). The CDR3 extends over 13 amino acids. The germline CDR1 and CDR2 sequences are LNHDA and SQIVND (reference sequence). Trimming left V 5 bases short and J 8 bases short, with 12 bases between. The CDR3 loop reads CASSWAGDEKLFF. The CDR3 bases are TGTGCCAGTAGTTGGGCAGGGGACGAAAAACTGTTTTTT.

The rearrangement links TRBV19 to TRBJ1-6; no firm D call. CDR3 length equals 12 residues. Per the germline V gene, CDR1 is LNHDA and CDR2 is SQIVND (reference sequence). Deletions cut 8 bases from V and 3 bases from J, with 5 bases between. The CDR3 DNA is TGTGCCAGTCAGAACTATAATTCACCCCTCCACTTT. Translated: CASQNYNSPLHF.

This clone is a singleton in its sample. V and J are TRBV29-1 and TRBJ1-2; no reliable D call. CDR3 length equals 10 residues. V lost 0 bases and J 8 bases, leaving 4 bases between the germline ends. CDR1 is SQVTM and CDR2 is ANQGSEA in the germline V gene. The CDR3 region has the DNA TGCAGCGTTGAAGATCCAGGCTACACCTTC. Protein product: CSVEDPGYTF.

The genes are TRBV9 and TRBJ2-4; no clear D gene. V gave up 0 bases and J gave up 8 bases, with 12 bases separating them. Germline CDR1 is SGDLS and CDR2 is YYNGEE. This CDR3 has 14 residues. The CDR3 loop reads CASSVGRGSDIQYF. Here the CDR3 DNA reads TGTGCCAGCAGCGTAGGACGCGGTTCTGACATTCAGTACTTC.

The chain couples TRBV12-5 to TRBJ1-4, with D unresolved. Germline V gene data show CDR1 as LGHNT and CDR2 as FRNRAP. Trimming left V 3 bases short and J 4 bases short, with 6 bases between. The CDR3 is made up of 13 amino acids. CDR3 coding DNA: TGTGCTAGTGGTTTCAACGGTAATGAAAAACTGTTTTTT. Encoded protein: CASGFNGNEKLFF. Complete variable domain (other parts from reference TRBV12-5 and TRBJ1-4): DARVTQTPRHKVTEMGQEVTMRCQPILGHNTVFWYRQTMMQGLELLAYFRNRAPLDDSGMPKDRFSAEMPDATLATLKIQPSEPRDSAVYFCASGFNGNEKLFFGSGTQLSVL.

This chain links TRBV4-1 with TRBJ2-3; D is perhaps TRBD1 (6 bases). Deletions cut 0 bases from V and 8 bases from J, with 9 bases between. Per the germline V gene, CDR1 is MGHRA and CDR2 is YSYEKL. This CDR3 contains 13 residues. CDR3 DNA: TGCGCCAGCAGCCAAGATGGACAGCGTACGCAGTATTTT. Its protein product is CASSQDGQRTQYF.